The 8 T cell receptor beta chains reported below all come from one sample, sequenced in a study of shared clonotypes between healthy human individuals. Some clones are missing from TCRdb's copy, which holds only in-frame ones; the method was immunoSEQ multiplex PCR. The table has around 980,000 clones, about 84% seen once; the top ten hold 0.5% to 0.65%. Sequenced: memory CD4+ T cells from PBMCs. Subset indicated: CD45RA-negative fraction. Every receptor here comes from a man aged 18 to 29 in good health. Some clones in this sample may be carry-over from other donors' samples.

The rearrangement joins TRBV5-1 to TRBJ2-1; TRBD2 matches 8 bases. J lost 9 bases, V lost 0 bases, and 11 bases had no gene match. Germline lookup yields CDR1 SGHRS and CDR2 YFSETQ. This CDR3 spans 16 amino acids. CDR3: CASSLEASGSSGEQFF. The CDR3, as DNA: TGCGCCAGCAGCTTGGAGGCTAGCGGGTCCTCGGGTGAGCAGTTCTTC.

The chain employs TRBV27 and TRBJ2-5; the D is unclear. The germline V gene encodes CDR1 MNHEY and CDR2 SMNVEV (reference sequence). This CDR3 is built from 14 residues. Between the trimmed V and J ends, which lost 2 bases and 1 base, there was a span of 8 bases. Here the CDR3 DNA reads TGTGCCAGCAGTTTACTTGCTCGCCAAGAGACCCAGTACTTC. Encoded protein: CASSLLARQETQYF.

The V gene is TRBV5-4, the J gene TRBJ1-1; no clear D gene. The V gene's germline CDR1 is SGHNT and CDR2 YYREEE (reference sequence). The germline V and J ends were trimmed by 4 bases and 5 bases, with 12 bases remaining between them. This CDR3 is 13 amino acids long. The CDR3 region is CASSGRGNTEAFF. DNA for the CDR3: TGTGCCAGCAGCGGGCGGGGAAATACTGAAGCTTTCTTT. Supplemented by reference TRBV5-4 and TRBJ1-1, the full variable domain reads ETGVTQSPTHLIKTRGQQVTLRCSSQSGHNTVSWYQQALGQGPQFIFQYYREEENGRGNFPPRFSGLQFPNYSSELNVNALELDDSALYLCASSGRGNTEAFFGQGTRLTVV.

Worth noting for this clone: The sample contains more than one DNA sequence encoding this CDR3. The chain carries TRBV7-2 and TRBJ2-7, with D uncertain. The ends were cut back, 1 base at V and 6 bases at J, with 10 bases in the middle. Germline values: CDR1 SGHTA, CDR2 FQGNSA. This CDR3 has 13 amino acids. This chain's CDR3 is CASSLGRPREQYF. For the CDR3, the DNA is TGTGCCAGCAGCTTAGGACGTCCCCGCGAGCAGTACTTC.

This clone was seen only once. CDR3 amino acids: CASSVRGGGNDNEQFF. As DNA, the CDR3 is TGTGCCAGCAGCGTCCGGGGGGGCGGGAATGACAATGAGCAGTTCTTC. The chain recombines TRBV11-3 with TRBJ2-1; 8 bases map to TRBD2. Looked up from germline, CDR1 is SGHNT and CDR2 is YENEEA. Trimming cost V 5 bases and J 5 bases; bases outside gene matches: 11. The CDR3 consists of 16 residues.

The V and J genes are TRBV28 and TRBJ1-5; a possible D gene is TRBD1 (5 bases). Germline CDR1 MDHEN, CDR2 SYDVKM. V lost 1 base and J lost 4, with 11 bases in between. The CDR3 has 15 residues. CDR3 sequence (DNA): TGTGCCAGCAGTTTATTCGGGGGGGGTAATCAGCCCCAGCATTTT. Translating it yields CASSLFGGGNQPQHF.

This clone occurred once. V and J are TRBV7-9 and TRBJ2-1, with 11 bases lining up with TRBD2. V gave up 4 bases and J gave up 5 bases; unmatched junction bases: 7. CDR1 is SEHNR, CDR2 FQNEAQ, per germline (reference sequence). The CDR3 is 16 residues long. The CDR3 region is CASSSYLGLADNEQFF. The CDR3 DNA follows: TGTGCCAGCAGCTCTTACCTGGGACTAGCGGACAATGAGCAGTTCTTC.

This clone was seen a few times. J is TRBJ2-5 and V is TRBV6-5, with unresolved D. V shed 6 bases and J shed 1 base, with 9 bases lying between them. There are 13 residues in the CDR3. Germline values: CDR1 MNHEY, CDR2 SVGAGI. The CDR3 DNA reads TGTGCCAGCAGCCCTTATGGCCAAGAGACCCAGTACTTC. This sequence encodes CASSPYGQETQYF.